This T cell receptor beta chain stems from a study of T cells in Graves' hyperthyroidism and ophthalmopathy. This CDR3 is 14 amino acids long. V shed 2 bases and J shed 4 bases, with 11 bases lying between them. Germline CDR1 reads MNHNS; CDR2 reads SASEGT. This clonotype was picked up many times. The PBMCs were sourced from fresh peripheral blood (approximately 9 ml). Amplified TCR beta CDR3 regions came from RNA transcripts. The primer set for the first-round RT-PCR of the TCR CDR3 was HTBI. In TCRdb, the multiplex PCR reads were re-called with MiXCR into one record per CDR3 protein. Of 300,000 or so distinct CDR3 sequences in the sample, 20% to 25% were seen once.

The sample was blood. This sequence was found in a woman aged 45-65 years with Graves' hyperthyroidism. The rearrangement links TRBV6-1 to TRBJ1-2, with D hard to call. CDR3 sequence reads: CASSELGLPYGYTF. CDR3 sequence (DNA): TGTGCCAGCAGTGAACTGGGTTTGCCCTATGGCTACACCTTC.